The 26 T cell receptor beta chains reported below all come from one sample, sequenced in a study of cytomegalovirus exposure and HLA in healthy donors. In the PCR, 60 Vbeta and 13 Jbeta primers were used. Using immunoSEQ multiplex PCR, the repertoire was profiled, and TCRdb retains in-frame clones only, with some absent. The sample comprises around 130,000 clones, approximately 71% of which are singletons, and roughly 1% rests with the top ten. Sequencing was carried out using PBMCs. The receptors stem from a woman between 55 and 75 years old in good health and CMV-seronegative.

This clone was seen only a few times. With a much larger clone just one base away, this may be a read error. V and J are TRBV7-3 and TRBJ1-2, with 10 positions matching TRBD1. V lost 5 bases to trimming and J lost 5 bases; unmatched junction nucleotides: 2. The CDR3 contains 13 residues. Looked up from germline, CDR1 is SGHTA and CDR2 is FQGTGA. The CDR3 region has the DNA TGTGCCAGCAGCCCGGGACAGGGGTATGGCTACACCTTC. Translating it yields CASSPGQGYGYTF.

This chain connects TRBV5-1 to TRBJ2-3; no firm D call. There are 15 residues in the CDR3. Trimming cost V 4 bases and J 0 bases, with 12 bases left between them. Germline values: CDR1 SGHRS, CDR2 YFSETQ. The DNA for the CDR3 is TGCGCCAGCAGCCCCTACGTGACTAGCACAGATACGCAGTATTTT. Encoded protein: CASSPYVTSTDTQYF.

The chain is built from TRBV5-5 and TRBJ1-1, with D possibly TRBD1 on 6 matching bases. This CDR3 has 15 residues. Trimming shortened V by 2 bases and J by 8 bases, and 19 bases separated the two germline ends. Germline V CDR1 and CDR2: SGHKS, YYEKEE (reference sequence). The CDR3 region has the DNA TGTGCCAGCAGCTTTCGACCGACAGAACAGGGCGAAGCTTTCTTT. Protein: CASSFRPTEQGEAFF.

This chain connects TRBV11-2 to TRBJ2-1, with D perhaps TRBD2 (7 bases). V was pared by 8 bases and J by 0 bases, with 20 bases between. This CDR3 is 17 amino acids long. The germline V gene encodes CDR1 SGHAT and CDR2 FQNNGV. The CDR3 sequence: CASFGGQGLHSYNEQFF. The CDR3 DNA sequence: TGTGCCAGCTTCGGGGGGCAGGGACTGCACTCCTACAATGAGCAGTTCTTC.

The J gene is TRBJ1-1, the V gene TRBV15, with 8 bases identical to TRBD1. V was clipped by 4 bases and J by 5 bases; unmatched bases: 3. The CDR3 consists of 13 residues. Germline loops: CDR1 LNHNV, CDR2 YYDKDF (reference sequence). CDR3 residues: CATSIRGRTEAFF. The CDR3 coding sequence is TGTGCCACCAGCATCAGGGGGCGGACTGAAGCTTTCTTT.

This clone has only one observation. The chain carries TRBV15 and TRBJ2-7, with 7 bases fitting TRBD2. The length of the CDR3 is 18 residues. Per the germline V gene, CDR1 is LNHNV and CDR2 is YYDKDF (reference sequence). Germline trimming cut 1 base from V and 1 base from J; bases unmatched to any gene: 13. This chain's CDR3 is CATSRVGGRALISYEQYF. CDR3 sequence (DNA): TGTGCCACCAGCAGAGTGGGAGGGAGGGCGCTCATTTCCTACGAGCAGTACTTC.

The chain has TRBV18 and TRBJ1-1, with D tentatively TRBD1 (6 bases). V lost 3 bases and J lost 1, with 9 bases in between. The CDR3 is 14 amino acids. Per germline, CDR1 KGHSH and CDR2 LQKENI. In DNA, the CDR3 is TGTGCCAGCTCACCTATAGGGGGGAACACTGAAGCTTTCTTT. It encodes CASSPIGGNTEAFF. Full variable domain (rest looked up from reference TRBV18 and TRBJ1-1): NAGVMQNPRHLVRRRGQEARLRCSPMKGHSHVYWYRQLPEEGLKFMVYLQKENIIDESGMPKERFSAEFPKEGPSILRIQQVVRGDSAAYFCASSPIGGNTEAFFGQGTRLTVV.

The chain carries TRBV6-1 and TRBJ1-1; TRBD1 is a possible D gene (5 bases). Germline lookup yields CDR1 MNHNS and CDR2 SASEGT. The V end lost 11 bases, the J end lost 7 bases, and 17 bases lay between the germline ends. The CDR3 is 12 amino acids. CDR3 sequence reads: CAGGRGTYEAFF. DNA of the CDR3: TGTGCCGGCGGAAGGGGAACCTATGAAGCTTTCTTT.

This chain uses TRBV19 with TRBJ1-1; 7 nucleotides line up with TRBD1. The CDR3 runs to 14 residues. V was clipped by 6 bases and J by 1 base; unmatched bases: 5. In germline, CDR1 is LNHDA, CDR2 SQIVND (reference sequence). This CDR3 reads CASRTGQKNTEAFF. For the CDR3, the DNA is TGTGCCAGTAGAACGGGACAGAAGAACACTGAAGCTTTCTTT. Full variable domain (rest looked up from reference TRBV19 and TRBJ1-1): DGGITQSPKYLFRKEGQNVTLSCEQNLNHDAMYWYRQDPGQGLRLIYYSQIVNDFQKGDIAEGYSVSREKKESFPLTVTSAQKNPTAFYLCASRTGQKNTEAFFGQGTRLTVV.

The gene calls are TRBV27 and TRBJ2-7; 7 positions agree with TRBD1. This CDR3 is 13 amino acids long. Germline values: CDR1 MNHEY, CDR2 SMNVEV (reference sequence). J was trimmed by 5 bases and V by 6 bases; bases with no gene match: 7. This CDR3 reads CASSQVDRNEQYF. CDR3 in DNA: TGTGCCAGCAGCCAGGTGGACAGGAACGAGCAGTACTTC.

J is TRBJ1-4 and V is TRBV28; D gene uncertain. The ends were cut back, 5 bases at V and 7 bases at J, with 14 bases in the middle. Germline V gene sequence: CDR1 MDHEN, CDR2 SYDVKM. This CDR3 spans 14 amino acids. CDR3 residues: CASSRGRILEKLFF. The CDR3 DNA sequence: TGTGCCAGCAGTCGTGGCAGGATTCTTGAAAAACTGTTTTTT.

V and J are TRBV6-1 and TRBJ2-2; 9 bases line up with TRBD2. V shed 3 bases and J 6 bases; nucleotides not matched to a gene: 5. This CDR3 comprises 15 residues. The germline gives CDR1 MNHNS, CDR2 SASEGT. This chain's CDR3 is CASSERLAAPGELFF. As DNA, the CDR3 is TGTGCCAGCAGTGAGAGACTAGCGGCCCCCGGGGAGCTGTTTTTT.

The V call is TRBV7-7, the J call TRBJ2-1; D not certain. V lost 1 base and J 5 bases, leaving 6 bases between the germline ends. CDR1 and CDR2 (germline): SSHAT, FNYEAQ (reference sequence). The CDR3 contains 13 residues. The CDR3 DNA reads as TGTGCCAGCAGCTTAGGACGGGACAATGAGCAGTTCTTC. This encodes CASSLGRDNEQFF. Supplemented by reference TRBV7-7 and TRBJ2-1, the full variable domain reads GAGVSQSPRYKVTKRGQDVTLRCDPISSHATLYWYQQALGQGPEFLTYFNYEAQPDKSGLPSDRFSAERPEGSISTLTIQRTEQRDSAMYRCASSLGRDNEQFFGPGTRLTVL.

The V call is TRBV5-4, the J call TRBJ2-5; 12 nucleotides align to TRBD1. There are 15 residues in the CDR3. CDR1 and CDR2 (germline): SGHNT, YYREEE (reference sequence). With 3 bases clipped from V and 5 bases from J, the junction kept 5 bases outside the gene matches. The chain's CDR3 is CASSSGTGGRETQYF. DNA of the CDR3: TGTGCCAGCAGCTCCGGGACAGGGGGCCGGGAGACCCAGTACTTC.

The chain has TRBV2 and TRBJ1-3; TRBD1 might be the D (6 bases). Trimming stripped 3 bases from V and 8 bases from J, with 20 bases between. Germline V CDR1 and CDR2: SNHLY, FYNNEI. CDR3 length equals 16 residues. The CDR3 loop reads CASSDHPRGRVDTIYF. As DNA, the CDR3 is TGTGCCAGCAGTGACCACCCCAGGGGTCGCGTTGACACCATATATTTT.

A word on this clone: Other DNA sequences in this sample translate to the same CDR3. This sequence joins TRBV5-8 and TRBJ1-3, with D possibly being TRBD1 (6 bases). Germline-derived CDR1 and CDR2 are SGHTS and YDEGEE. The germline V and J ends were trimmed by 1 base and 1 base, with 6 bases remaining between them. The CDR3 contains 14 residues. The CDR3 nucleotides are TGTGCCAGCAGCTTGACAGGGTCTGGAAACACCATATATTTT. Its protein is CASSLTGSGNTIYF.

The chain recombines TRBV14 with TRBJ2-7; TRBD1 is a possible D gene (6 bases). The CDR3 loop spans 13 amino acids. Germline assignment: CDR1 SGHDN and CDR2 FVKESK. V was clipped by 7 bases and J by 1 base, with 11 bases between them. The CDR3, as DNA: TGTGCCAGCAACCGACAGGAGTCCTACGAGCAGTACTTC. Encoded protein: CASNRQESYEQYF. Complete variable domain (other parts from reference TRBV14 and TRBJ2-7): EAGVTQFPSHSVIEKGQTVTLRCDPISGHDNLYWYRRVMGKEIKFLLHFVKESKQDESGMPNNRFLAERTGGTYSTLKVQPAELEDSGVYFCASNRQESYEQYFGPGTRLTVT.

The table lists this clone with a count of one. The J gene is TRBJ1-6, the V gene TRBV15; D remains ambiguous. This CDR3 spans 15 amino acids. Trimming stripped 7 bases from V and 0 bases from J, with 10 bases between. Germline values: CDR1 LNHNV, CDR2 YYDKDF (reference sequence). The DNA of the CDR3 is TGTGCCACCAATTCTCCTAGCTCCTATAATTCACCCCTCCACTTT. Amino acids: CATNSPSSYNSPLHF.

The chain joins TRBV7-8 to TRBJ2-3, with no clear D. Germline V gene data show CDR1 as SGHVS and CDR2 as FQNEAQ. V dropped 1 base and J dropped 2 bases, with 10 bases sitting between them. The CDR3 has 15 amino acids. CDR3 region: CASSLVRSLTDTQYF. CDR3 nucleotides: TGTGCCAGCAGCTTAGTTCGGTCCCTCACAGATACGCAGTATTTT.

The V gene is TRBV27, the J gene TRBJ2-1; tentative D call: TRBD1 (6 bases). Germline CDR1 is MNHEY and CDR2 is SMNVEV (reference sequence). CDR3 size: 16 residues. Trimming removed 6 bases at V and 5 bases at J, with 20 bases between. The CDR3, as DNA: TGTGCCAGCAGCCAGGGGTTAGAAAGCTTTCACAATGAGCAGTTCTTC. This sequence encodes CASSQGLESFHNEQFF.

This clone was counted once. The chain carries TRBV28 and TRBJ2-4; no definite D call. The germline V and J ends were trimmed by 3 bases and 9 bases, with 9 bases remaining between them. Germline-derived CDR1 and CDR2 are MDHEN and SYDVKM. The CDR3 spans 12 residues. CDR3 sequence (DNA): TGTGCCAGCAGTTTTCGGAGTGGCATTCAGTACTTC. It translates to CASSFRSGIQYF. Supplemented by reference TRBV28 and TRBJ2-4, the full variable domain reads DVKVTQSSRYLVKRTGEKVFLECVQDMDHENMFWYRQDPGLGLRLIYFSYDVKMKEKGDIPEGYSVSREKKERFSLILESASTNQTSMYLCASSFRSGIQYFGAGTRLSVL.

V usage is TRBV5-5 and J usage is TRBJ2-1, with TRBD1 matching over 7 bases. Germline CDR1 SGHKS, CDR2 YYEKEE (reference sequence). The CDR3 runs 15 residues. V lost 1 base and J lost 4; bases outside the gene matches: 5. The CDR3 DNA reads TGTGCCAGCAGCTTGTGGGTCAGGGGGTACAATGAGCAGTTCTTC. Protein product: CASSLWVRGYNEQFF.

CDR3 coding DNA: TGTGCCAGCAGCCGACAGGGGACGACATCCGTTGAGACCCAGTACTTC. Translation gives CASSRQGTTSVETQYF. The chain is built from TRBV28 and TRBJ2-5, with 8 bases identical to TRBD1. This CDR3 is 16 amino acids long. The V gene end was trimmed by 6 bases and the J gene end by 5 bases; junction bases not matched to a gene: 14. Looked up from germline, CDR1 is MDHEN and CDR2 is SYDVKM.

This chain uses TRBV5-1 with TRBJ1-6; 7 bases map to TRBD1. CDR3 size: 16 residues. Unmatched junction bases numbered 11, after V lost 4 bases and J lost 7 bases. CDR1 and CDR2 from the germline V gene are SGHRS and YFSETQ. Written as DNA, the CDR3 is TGCGCCAGCAGCCCACTTCAGGGGGGAAGGAATTCACCCCTCCACTTT. This codes for CASSPLQGGRNSPLHF.

The chain is built from TRBV28 and TRBJ1-1; 11 positions match TRBD1. V lost 6 bases to trimming and J lost 7 bases; unmatched junction nucleotides: 7. Per the germline V gene, CDR1 is MDHEN and CDR2 is SYDVKM. CDR3 length: 14 amino acids. The CDR3 protein is CASRSSGQGVEAFF. CDR3 coding DNA: TGTGCCAGCAGATCTTCGGGACAGGGGGTTGAAGCTTTCTTT.

The CDR3 DNA is TGTGCCAGCATTCGGACAGGGCGTTTCTCCTACGAGCAGTACTTC. Encoded protein: CASIRTGRFSYEQYF. The chain is built from TRBV28 and TRBJ2-7, with 8 nucleotides matching TRBD1. The germline V gene encodes CDR1 MDHEN and CDR2 SYDVKM. Unmatched junction bases numbered 8, after V lost 7 bases and J lost 0 bases. There are 15 residues in the CDR3.